The source of this T cell receptor beta chain is a study of blood T cell repertoires in COVID-19 (TCRdb year 2020). As for the study more broadly: The collaborator samples originated in the United States, Italy and Spain and spanned the acute and convalescent phases of COVID-19. The material from the prospective study consisted of cDNA or gDNA derived from T cells, B-cell-depleted T cells, or PBMCs. Deeply sampled blood TCRbeta repertoires from subjects exposed to, actively infected with, or recovered from COVID-19 were included in the dataset. A freely available public database, intended as a resource for researchers studying the immune response to SARS-CoV-2, is where the repertoires were released. The samples were drawn from the first 160 participants of the ongoing ImmuneRACE study and from more than 1,000 subjects provided by 6 global collaborators. The sample metadata nearly always contained a de-identified subject ID, COVID-19 status, age in years and sex. Where available, HLA class I and class II types were taken from metadata supplied by the sample provider and were not determined by assay-based typing.

TCRbeta CDR3 regions were amplified from genomic DNA using the immunoSEQ Assay, a bias-controlled multiplex PCR. The authors' analysis ran thus. Within the assay, amplification of reference gene primers was used to estimate how many nucleated cells each sample contained. Sequence reads were collapsed and filtered to measure the absolute abundance of every unique TCRbeta CDR3 rearrangement. For each sample, productive Simpson clonality was calculated as the square root of Simpson's diversity index over productive rearrangements. TCRdb re-hosts the immuneACCESS table, in-frame sequences only. Its copies lack some clones; in the studies checked, an unresolved V gene accounts for under half of them, and the cause for the rest is not known. The V and J calls and the clone size are those of that table, but D and trimming were determined from the DNA. Across this sample there are about 180,000 clones, with just over 85% seen only once. Approximately 9% of the sample rests with the top ten.

Participants in the prospective study were aged about 18 to 90 years, lived in under 30 United States geographic areas, and enrolled through a virtual design. To assign participants to cohorts, the prospective study relied on clinical history that participants themselves reported in a screening survey and a study questionnaire. Recovered participants in ImmuneRACE Cohort 3 were defined by two consecutive negative NP/OP PCR tests, clearance by a healthcare professional, or resolution of symptoms. In the prospective study, mobile phlebotomists collected whole blood, serum and a nasopharyngeal or oropharyngeal swab from each participant. Participants in the prospective study had the option to provide additional blood draws and questionnaires over a roughly 2-month period. Blood samples from the prospective study were shipped frozen or at room temperature prior to DNA extraction. Findings and caveats that apply to the study as a whole: How much clinical and demographic metadata was included differed by source and by participant, and the metadata was provided uncurated.

From its cysteine to its phenylalanine, the CDR3 spans 14 amino acids. Left in the record is the CDR3 DNA by itself, 42 bases read in frame from the first base. From a lookup of the germline V gene, CDR1 and CDR2 are SGHTA and FQGTGA. Cut back by 3 bases and 2 bases, the V and J ends lie 8 bases apart. Concerning this clone itself: Its antigen is not yet known. Base qualities were left out, and no much larger clone turns up one base away.

The sequence joins TRBV7-3 to TRBJ1-5, with the D segment identity uncertain. Input material: PBMCs or T cells enriched from blood (not recorded which). The TCR was taken from a woman younger than 35 who had recovered from COVID-19. The DNA sequence follows: TGTGCCAGCAGCTTTAATCTTGGCAATCAGCCCCAGCATTTT. Translated, this is CASSFNLGNQPQHF. With all but the CDR3 taken from the reference TRBV7-3 and TRBJ1-5 genes, the full variable domain is: GAGVSQTPSNKVTEKGKYVELRCDPISGHTALYWYRQSLGQGPEFLIYFQGTGAADDSGLPNDRFFAVRPEGSVSTLKIQRTERGDSAVYLCASSFNLGNQPQHFGDGTRLSIL.